These 21 T cell receptor beta chains share one sample of origin, sequenced in a study of T cells in Graves' hyperthyroidism and ophthalmopathy. The investigators amplified TCR beta CDR3 regions from RNA transcripts. In the first-round RT-PCR of the TCR CDR3, the HTBI primer set was used. TCRdb re-called the multiplex PCR reads through MiXCR, storing one row per CDR3 protein. The sample lists 750,000 to 900,000 distinct CDR3 sequences, roughly 40% occurring once. Sequenced input: blood. These receptors all stem from a young man with Graves' hyperthyroidism.

The sample holds many counts of this clonotype. The chain links TRBV20-1 to TRBJ2-7; TRBD2 is a possible D gene (5 bases). Germline values: CDR1 DFQATT, CDR2 SNEGSKA (reference sequence). The CDR3 loop spans 15 amino acids. The ends were cut back, 3 bases at V and 0 bases at J, with 15 bases in the middle. The CDR3 nucleotides read TGCAGTGCTAGGATCGGCGGGCCGAGCTCCTACGAGCAGTACTTC. Its translation: CSARIGGPSSYEQYF.

Notes on this clonotype: A much larger clone differs from this one at a single base, so this may be a read error. The chain employs TRBV7-2 and TRBJ2-7, with TRBD2 matching over 7 bases. The V and J ends lost 5 bases and 0 bases, in that order; junction bases with no gene match: 7. The CDR3 extends over 15 amino acids. The germline V gene has CDR1 SGHTA and CDR2 FQGNSA. CDR3 sequence (DNA): TGTACCAGCAGCCCCTCGGGGAGGGGCTCCTACGAGCAGTACTTC. Its translation is CTSSPSGRGSYEQYF.

As concerns this clonotype: Lacking the conserved final phenylalanine or tryptophan, this CDR3 likely reflects a read error. The limits of the CDR3 on the DNA are not certain, so only TCRdb's listed CDR3 is given. The genes are TRBV10-3 and TRBJ1-2. The germline CDR1 and CDR2 sequences are ENHRY and SYGVKD. The CDR3 contains 12 residues when both ends are counted. The CDR3 is CAISESAGTSAY.

With respect to this clonotype: This clone may be a read error of a much larger clone one base away. The chain joins TRBV2 to TRBJ1-6, with D possibly matching TRBD1 (6 bases). The CDR3 totals 13 residues. Germline CDR1 SNHLY, CDR2 FYNNEI. With 4 bases removed from V and 9 bases from J, the gap between germline ends came to 10 bases. The CDR3 region is CASSGGGGSPLHF. The DNA of the CDR3 is TGTGCCAGCAGTGGCGGAGGGGGTTCACCCCTCCACTTT.

This clonotype was detected many times. V usage is TRBV5-1 and J usage is TRBJ2-7; D might be TRBD1 (6 bases). The CDR3 length is 14 residues. V lost 0 bases to trimming and J lost 1 base, with 8 bases between them. CDR1 SGHRS and CDR2 YFSETQ come from the germline V gene. CDR3 loop: CASSLGGQSYEQYF. The CDR3, as DNA: TGCGCCAGCAGCTTGGGAGGACAGTCCTACGAGCAGTACTTC.

This rearrangement joins TRBV7-4 to TRBJ2-3; TRBD1 is a possible D gene (6 bases). In germline, CDR1 is SGHVT, CDR2 SQSDAQ. The V end lost 5 bases, the J end lost 1 base, and 16 bases lay between the germline ends. This CDR3 spans 16 amino acids. The CDR3 sequence: CASSHPDRYRTDTQYF. CDR3 nucleotide sequence: TGTGCCAGCAGCCATCCGGACAGATATCGCACAGATACGCAGTATTTT.

The CDR3 spells CASRNGGSYEQYF. As DNA, the CDR3 is TGTGCCAGCAGAAACGGAGGCTCCTACGAGCAGTACTTC. The chain employs TRBV25-1 and TRBJ2-7, with D maybe TRBD2 (5 bases). Germline V gene data show CDR1 as MGHDK and CDR2 as SYGVNS. V was shortened by 6 bases and J by 0 bases, with 9 bases between the two germline ends. This CDR3 comprises 13 residues.

The chain uses TRBV20-1 and TRBJ2-2, with D possibly TRBD1 on 6 matching bases. V lost 3 bases, J lost 0 bases, and 11 bases lay in between. The CDR3 consists of 15 residues. Germline V CDR1 and CDR2: DFQATT, SNEGSKA (reference sequence). The CDR3 nucleotides are TGCAGTGCTAGGCCCCACAGGGCGAACACCGGGGAGCTGTTTTTT. Translation: CSARPHRANTGELFF.

V and J are TRBV10-3 and TRBJ1-5; D gene uncertain. The germline gives CDR1 ENHRY, CDR2 SYGVKD. The CDR3 totals 17 residues. V shed 4 bases and J shed 3 bases, with 19 bases lying between them. In DNA, the CDR3 is TGTGCCATCAGTGGGGGTTGGATAGATGGGCTCAATCAGCCCCAGCATTTT. It translates to CAISGGWIDGLNQPQHF.

Many counts were recorded for this clonotype. This chain links TRBV10-1 with TRBJ1-1, with D perhaps matching TRBD1 (6 bases). Germline CDR1 reads WNHNN; CDR2 reads SYGVQD (reference sequence). The CDR3 runs to 15 residues. The V end lost 0 bases, the J end lost 5 bases, and 13 bases lay between the germline ends. CDR3 in amino acids: CASSESSGARTEAFF. The CDR3 DNA sequence: TGCGCCAGCAGTGAGTCTTCGGGGGCGCGTACTGAAGCTTTCTTT.

This clonotype came up many times. The genes are TRBV10-3 and TRBJ2-7; D gene unclear. This CDR3 spans 12 amino acids. Germline V gives CDR1 ENHRY, CDR2 SYGVKD. V dropped 6 bases and J dropped 0 bases, with 6 bases sitting between them. CDR3 protein: CAISPSSYEQYF. In nucleotides, the CDR3 is TGTGCCATCAGCCCTAGCTCCTACGAGCAGTACTTC.

The chain links TRBV12-3 or TRBV12-4 to TRBJ2-5; D assignment may be TRBD1 or TRBD2 (5 bases each). The CDR3 runs to 15 residues. V lost 6 bases to trimming and J lost 5 bases, with 19 bases between them. CDR3 nucleotide sequence: TGTGCCAGCAGCCGTGACAGAGGGGCCCGGGAGACCCAGTACTTC. Protein sequence: CASSRDRGARETQYF.

This clonotype showed up just once. The V and J genes are TRBV12-3 or TRBV12-4 and TRBJ2-5, with D possibly matching TRBD1 (7 bases). Trimming shortened V by 5 bases and J by 4 bases, and 20 bases separated the two germline ends. This CDR3 has 16 amino acids. CDR3 in DNA: TGTGCCAGCAGTCGCGGGGCTACAGGGGCAGGAGAGACCCAGTACTTC. As protein: CASSRGATGAGETQYF.

The CDR3 sequence: CAISGPRLAGDYVLTF. The CDR3, as DNA: TGTGCCATCAGTGGGCCCAGACTAGCGGGGGATTACGTCCTGACTTTC. V usage is TRBV10-3 and J usage is TRBJ2-6; 12 positions match TRBD2. The trim removed 4 bases at V and 11 bases at J, leaving 9 bases unmatched. The germline CDR1 and CDR2 sequences are ENHRY and SYGVKD. The CDR3 contains 16 residues.

This clonotype was seen at least ten times. This chain connects TRBV15 to TRBJ2-7; D not resolved. This CDR3 contains 15 residues. V lost 0 bases to trimming and J lost 2 bases, with 11 bases between them. Looked up from germline, CDR1 is LNHNV and CDR2 is YYDKDF (reference sequence). The CDR3 DNA reads as TGTGCCACCAGCAGAGATAGTCGGGTAACCTACGAGCAGTACTTC. The encoded protein is CATSRDSRVTYEQYF.

This clonotype appeared many times. The chain combines TRBV20-1 with TRBJ1-5; D not resolved. Between the trimmed V and J ends, which lost 0 bases and 3 bases, there was a span of 6 bases. Germline assignment: CDR1 DFQATT and CDR2 SNEGSKA (reference sequence). CDR3 size: 13 residues. CDR3 region: CSARDRYNQPQHF. CDR3 nucleotides: TGCAGTGCTAGAGACCGGTACAATCAGCCCCAGCATTTT.

This clonotype was seen many times. DNA for the CDR3: TGTGCCAGCAGCTTAGGGGGCAACACCGGGGAGCTGTTTTTT. Its protein product is CASSLGGNTGELFF. This chain links TRBV7-9 with TRBJ2-2; TRBD1 is a possible D gene (5 bases). The CDR3 spans 14 residues. V lost 1 base and J 2 bases, leaving 5 bases between the germline ends. The germline V gene encodes CDR1 SEHNR and CDR2 FQNEAQ (reference sequence).

In this sample, this clonotype turned up once. The chain uses TRBV4-3 and TRBJ1-1, with D hard to call. Between the trimmed V and J ends, which lost 0 bases and 4 bases, there was a span of 12 bases. This CDR3 is built from 15 residues. Germline V gene lookup returns CDR1 LGHNA and CDR2 YSLEER. In DNA, the CDR3 is TGCGCCAGCAGCCAAGAACCTCGGCAGTCCACTGAAGCTTTCTTT. Translation: CASSQEPRQSTEAFF.

On this clonotype: Possible read error: a much larger clone is one base away. The CDR3 region is CASRLTGELFF. The CDR3 bases are TGTGCCAGCAGGTTGACCGGGGAGCTGTTTTTT. The V and J genes are TRBV7-9 and TRBJ2-2; D gene uncertain. With 6 bases removed from V and 5 bases from J, the gap between germline ends came to 4 bases. The CDR3 has 11 amino acids. The germline CDR1 and CDR2 sequences are SEHNR and FQNEAQ (reference sequence).

The rearrangement uses TRBV11-2 and TRBJ2-7; 9 bases map to TRBD2. The germline V gene encodes CDR1 SGHAT and CDR2 FQNNGV. The CDR3 extends over 16 amino acids. Trimming removed 5 bases from V and 4 bases from J; junction bases left unmatched: 12. Written as DNA, the CDR3 is TGTGCCAGCAGCCTACTAGCGGGTACAGGGGCATACGAGCAGTACTTC. Translated, it gives CASSLLAGTGAYEQYF.

V gene TRBV7-9 combines with J gene TRBJ1-2; perhaps TRBD1 as D (6 bases). The V and J ends lost 7 bases and 1 base respectively, with 13 bases between them. CDR1 SEHNR and CDR2 FQNEAQ come from the germline V gene (reference sequence). The CDR3 runs 14 residues. The DNA for the CDR3 is TGTGCCAGCAAGGACGGACAGCTTAACTATGGCTACACCTTC. Amino acids: CASKDGQLNYGYTF.